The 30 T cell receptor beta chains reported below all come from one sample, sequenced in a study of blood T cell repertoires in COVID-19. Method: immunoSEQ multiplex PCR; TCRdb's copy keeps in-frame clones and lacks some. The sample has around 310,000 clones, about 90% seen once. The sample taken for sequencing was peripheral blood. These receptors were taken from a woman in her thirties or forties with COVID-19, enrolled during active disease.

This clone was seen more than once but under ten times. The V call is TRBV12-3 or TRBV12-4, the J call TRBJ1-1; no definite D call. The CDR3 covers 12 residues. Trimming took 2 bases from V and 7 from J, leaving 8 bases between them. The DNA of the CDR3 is TGTGCCAGCAGTTTACAGGCGAGTGAAGCTTTCTTT. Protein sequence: CASSLQASEAFF.

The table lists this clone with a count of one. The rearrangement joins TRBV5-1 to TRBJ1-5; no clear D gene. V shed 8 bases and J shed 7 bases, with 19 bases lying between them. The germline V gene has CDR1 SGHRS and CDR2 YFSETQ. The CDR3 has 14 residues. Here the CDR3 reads CASTTLKAEQPQHF. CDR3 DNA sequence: TGCGCCAGTACCACCCTCAAAGCTGAACAGCCCCAGCATTTT.

CDR3 protein: CASSLEYLYEQYF. Written as DNA, the CDR3 is TGTGCCAGCAGCTTAGAATATCTCTACGAGCAGTACTTC. The rearrangement joins TRBV7-9 to TRBJ2-7; D is ambiguous. V dropped 1 base and J dropped 3 bases, with 7 bases sitting between them. Germline V gene data show CDR1 as SEHNR and CDR2 as FQNEAQ (reference sequence). This CDR3 is built from 13 residues.

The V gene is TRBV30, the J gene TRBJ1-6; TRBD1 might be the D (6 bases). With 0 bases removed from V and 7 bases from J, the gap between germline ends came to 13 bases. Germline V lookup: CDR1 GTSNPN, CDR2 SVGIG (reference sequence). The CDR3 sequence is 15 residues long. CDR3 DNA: TGTGCCTGGAGTGTACGTGGGGGCCCAAATTCACCCCTCCACTTT. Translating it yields CAWSVRGGPNSPLHF.

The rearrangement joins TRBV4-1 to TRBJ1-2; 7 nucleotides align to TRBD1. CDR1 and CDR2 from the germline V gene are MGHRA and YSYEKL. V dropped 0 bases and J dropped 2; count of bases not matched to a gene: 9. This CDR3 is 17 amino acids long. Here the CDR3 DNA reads TGCGCCAGCAGCCAAGAAGTTACAGGGGCAAAAAACTATGGCTACACCTTC. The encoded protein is CASSQEVTGAKNYGYTF.

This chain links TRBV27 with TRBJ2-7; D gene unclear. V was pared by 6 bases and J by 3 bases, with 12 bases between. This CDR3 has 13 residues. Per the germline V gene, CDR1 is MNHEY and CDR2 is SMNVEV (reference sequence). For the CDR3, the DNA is TGTGCCAGCAGCCCCTTTAACGGCTACGAGCAGTACTTC. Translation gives CASSPFNGYEQYF.

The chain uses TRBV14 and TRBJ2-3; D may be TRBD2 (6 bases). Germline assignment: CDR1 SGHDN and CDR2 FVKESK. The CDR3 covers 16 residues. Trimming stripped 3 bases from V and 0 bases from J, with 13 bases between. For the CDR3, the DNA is TGTGCCAGCAGCCAGATTGCAGGGACTAGCACAGATACGCAGTATTTT. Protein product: CASSQIAGTSTDTQYF.

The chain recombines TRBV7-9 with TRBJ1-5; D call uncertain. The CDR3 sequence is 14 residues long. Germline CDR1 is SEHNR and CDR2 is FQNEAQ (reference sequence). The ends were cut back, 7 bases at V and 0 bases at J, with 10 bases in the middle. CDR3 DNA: TGTGCCAGCACCTCCGGGTATAGCAATCAGCCCCAGCATTTT. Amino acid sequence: CASTSGYSNQPQHF.

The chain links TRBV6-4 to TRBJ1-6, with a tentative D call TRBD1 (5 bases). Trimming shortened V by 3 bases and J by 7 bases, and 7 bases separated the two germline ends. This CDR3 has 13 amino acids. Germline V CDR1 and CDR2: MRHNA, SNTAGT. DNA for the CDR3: TGTGCCAGCAGTGAGTCAGGGAATTCACCCCTCCACTTT. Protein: CASSESGNSPLHF.

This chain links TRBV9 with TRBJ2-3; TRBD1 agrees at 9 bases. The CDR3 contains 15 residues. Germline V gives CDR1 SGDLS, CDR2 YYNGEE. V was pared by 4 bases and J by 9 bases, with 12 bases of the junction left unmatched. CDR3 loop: CASSLQGASTGTQYF. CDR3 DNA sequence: TGTGCCAGCAGCTTACAGGGGGCCTCCACGGGGACGCAGTATTTT.

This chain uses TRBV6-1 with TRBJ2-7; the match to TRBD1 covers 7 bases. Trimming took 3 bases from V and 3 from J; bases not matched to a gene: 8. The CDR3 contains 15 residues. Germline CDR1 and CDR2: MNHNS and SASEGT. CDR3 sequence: CASSDGQVPFYEQYF. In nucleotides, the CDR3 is TGTGCCAGCAGTGATGGACAGGTCCCCTTCTACGAGCAGTACTTC.

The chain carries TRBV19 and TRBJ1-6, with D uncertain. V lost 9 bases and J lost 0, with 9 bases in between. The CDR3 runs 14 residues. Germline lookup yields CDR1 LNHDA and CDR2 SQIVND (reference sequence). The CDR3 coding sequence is TGTGCCAGCACACCCCGCTCCTATAATTCACCCCTCCACTTT. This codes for CASTPRSYNSPLHF.

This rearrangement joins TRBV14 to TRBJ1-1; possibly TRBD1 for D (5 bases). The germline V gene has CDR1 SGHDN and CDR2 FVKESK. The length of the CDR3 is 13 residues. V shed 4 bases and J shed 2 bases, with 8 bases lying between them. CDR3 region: CASSPGQNTEAFF. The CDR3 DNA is TGTGCCAGCAGCCCCGGACAAAACACTGAAGCTTTCTTT.

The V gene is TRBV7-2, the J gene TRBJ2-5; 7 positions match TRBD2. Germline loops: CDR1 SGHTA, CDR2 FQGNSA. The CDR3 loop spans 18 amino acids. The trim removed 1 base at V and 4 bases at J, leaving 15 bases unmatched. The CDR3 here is CASSLGISARGMRETQYF. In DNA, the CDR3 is TGTGCCAGCAGCTTAGGAATTTCTGCGCGGGGGATGAGAGAGACCCAGTACTTC.

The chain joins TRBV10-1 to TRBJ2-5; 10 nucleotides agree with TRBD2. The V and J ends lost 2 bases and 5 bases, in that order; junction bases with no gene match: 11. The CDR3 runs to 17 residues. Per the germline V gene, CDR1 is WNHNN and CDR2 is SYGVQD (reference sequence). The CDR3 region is CASSERRRASGSETQYF. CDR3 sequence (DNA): TGCGCCAGCAGTGAGCGGCGTAGGGCTAGCGGGAGTGAGACCCAGTACTTC.

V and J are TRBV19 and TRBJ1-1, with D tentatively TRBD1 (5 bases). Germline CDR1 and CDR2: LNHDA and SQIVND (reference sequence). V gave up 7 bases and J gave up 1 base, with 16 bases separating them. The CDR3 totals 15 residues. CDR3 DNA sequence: TGTGCCAGTACCCAGAGTCAGACAGAGAACACTGAAGCTTTCTTT. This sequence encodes CASTQSQTENTEAFF.

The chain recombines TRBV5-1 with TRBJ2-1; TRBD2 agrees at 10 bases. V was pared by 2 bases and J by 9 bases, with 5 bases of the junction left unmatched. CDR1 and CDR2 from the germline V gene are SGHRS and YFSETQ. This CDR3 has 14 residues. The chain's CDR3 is CASSFSGRNVEQFF. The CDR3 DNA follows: TGCGCCAGCAGCTTTAGCGGGAGGAACGTTGAGCAGTTCTTC. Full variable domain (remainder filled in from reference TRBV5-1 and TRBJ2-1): KAGVTQTPRYLIKTRGQQVTLSCSPISGHRSVSWYQQTPGQGLQFLFEYFSETQRNKGNFPGRFSGRQFSNSRSEMNVSTLELGDSALYLCASSFSGRNVEQFFGPGTRLTVL.

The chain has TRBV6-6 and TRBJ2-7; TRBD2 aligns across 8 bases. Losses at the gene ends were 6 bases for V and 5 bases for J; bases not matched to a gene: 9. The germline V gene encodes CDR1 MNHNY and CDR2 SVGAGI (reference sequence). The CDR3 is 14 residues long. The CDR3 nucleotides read TGTGCCAGCAGACGTAGGACTAGCCAAGACGAGCAGTACTTC. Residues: CASRRRTSQDEQYF.

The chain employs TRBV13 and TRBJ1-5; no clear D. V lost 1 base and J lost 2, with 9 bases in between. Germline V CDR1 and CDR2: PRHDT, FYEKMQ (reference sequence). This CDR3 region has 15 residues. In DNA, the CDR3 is TGTGCCAGCAGCTTAGCAGTCTTGGGCAATCAGCCCCAGCATTTT. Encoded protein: CASSLAVLGNQPQHF.

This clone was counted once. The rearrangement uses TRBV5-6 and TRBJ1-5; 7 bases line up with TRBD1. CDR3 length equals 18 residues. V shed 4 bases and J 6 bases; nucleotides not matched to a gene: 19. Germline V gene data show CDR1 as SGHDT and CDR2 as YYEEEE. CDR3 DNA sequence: TGTGCCAGCAGCCGAATCCACCCTCGGACAGGACGAGGTCAGCCCCAGCATTTT. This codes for CASSRIHPRTGRGQPQHF.

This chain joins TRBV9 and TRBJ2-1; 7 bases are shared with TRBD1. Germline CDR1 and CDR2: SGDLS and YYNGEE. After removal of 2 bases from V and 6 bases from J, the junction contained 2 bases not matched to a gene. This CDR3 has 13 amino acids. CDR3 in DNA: TGTGCCAGCAGCGTGGGACAGTCCAATGAGCAGTTCTTC. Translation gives CASSVGQSNEQFF.

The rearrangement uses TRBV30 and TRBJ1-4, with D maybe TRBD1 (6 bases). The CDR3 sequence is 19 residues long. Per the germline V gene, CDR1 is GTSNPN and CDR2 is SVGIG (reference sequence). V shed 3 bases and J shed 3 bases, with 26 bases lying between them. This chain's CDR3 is CAWRKIGATGIGANEKLFF. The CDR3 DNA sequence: TGTGCCTGGAGGAAAATCGGAGCCACAGGGATAGGGGCTAATGAAAAACTGTTTTTT.

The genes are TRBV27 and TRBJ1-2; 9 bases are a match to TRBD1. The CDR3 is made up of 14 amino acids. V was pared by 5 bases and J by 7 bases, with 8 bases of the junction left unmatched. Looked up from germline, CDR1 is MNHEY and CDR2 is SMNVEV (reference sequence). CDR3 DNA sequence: TGTGCCAGCAGTGCCCGGGACAGGGCTTCTGGCTACACCTTC. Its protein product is CASSARDRASGYTF.

The CDR3 spells CATSAGEGYTDTQYF. The CDR3 nucleotides are TGTGCCACCTCAGCGGGGGAGGGGTACACAGATACGCAGTATTTT. This chain links TRBV24-1 with TRBJ2-3, with TRBD2 identical over 8 bases. Germline V gives CDR1 KGHDR, CDR2 SFDVKD. V lost 9 bases and J lost 2; bases outside the gene matches: 9. The CDR3 extends over 15 amino acids.

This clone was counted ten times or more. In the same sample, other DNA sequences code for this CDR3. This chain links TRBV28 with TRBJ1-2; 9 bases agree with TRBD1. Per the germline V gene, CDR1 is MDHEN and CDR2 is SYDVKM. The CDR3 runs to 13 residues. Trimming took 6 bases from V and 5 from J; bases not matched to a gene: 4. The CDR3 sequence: CASSWDRAYGYTF. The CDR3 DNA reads TGTGCCAGCAGCTGGGACAGGGCGTATGGCTACACCTTC.

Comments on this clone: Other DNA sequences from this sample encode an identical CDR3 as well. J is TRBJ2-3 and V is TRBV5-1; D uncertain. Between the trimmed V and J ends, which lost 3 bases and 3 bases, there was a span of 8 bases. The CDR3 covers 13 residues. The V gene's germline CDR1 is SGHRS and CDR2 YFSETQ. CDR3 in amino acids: CASSSGGTDTQYF. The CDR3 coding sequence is TGCGCCAGCAGCTCGGGTGGGACAGATACGCAGTATTTT. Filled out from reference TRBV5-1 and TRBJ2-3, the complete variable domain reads KAGVTQTPRYLIKTRGQQVTLSCSPISGHRSVSWYQQTPGQGLQFLFEYFSETQRNKGNFPGRFSGRQFSNSRSEMNVSTLELGDSALYLCASSSGGTDTQYFGPGTRLTVL.

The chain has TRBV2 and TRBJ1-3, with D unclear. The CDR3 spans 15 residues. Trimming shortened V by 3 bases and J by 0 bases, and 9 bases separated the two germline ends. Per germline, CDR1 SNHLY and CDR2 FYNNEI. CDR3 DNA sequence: TGTGCCAGCAGTGAGGGCAGTCTCTCTGGAAACACCATATATTTT. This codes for CASSEGSLSGNTIYF.

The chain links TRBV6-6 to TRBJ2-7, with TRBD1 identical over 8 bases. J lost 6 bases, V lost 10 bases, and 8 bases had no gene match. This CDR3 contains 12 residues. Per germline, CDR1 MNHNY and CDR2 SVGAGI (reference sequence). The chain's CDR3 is CATGGTGREQYF. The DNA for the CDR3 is TGTGCCACGGGCGGGACAGGCCGCGAGCAGTACTTC.

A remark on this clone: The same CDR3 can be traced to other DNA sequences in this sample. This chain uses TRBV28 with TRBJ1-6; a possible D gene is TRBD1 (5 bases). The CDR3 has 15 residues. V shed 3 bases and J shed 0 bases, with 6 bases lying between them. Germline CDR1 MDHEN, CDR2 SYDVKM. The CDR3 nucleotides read TGTGCCAGCAGTTTGGGGGGCTCCTATAATTCACCCCTCCACTTT. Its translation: CASSLGGSYNSPLHF.

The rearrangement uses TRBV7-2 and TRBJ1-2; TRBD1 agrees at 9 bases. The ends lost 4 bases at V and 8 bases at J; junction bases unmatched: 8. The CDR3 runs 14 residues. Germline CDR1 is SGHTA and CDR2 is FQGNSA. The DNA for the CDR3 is TGTGCCAGCAGCTCCCGGGACAGGGTTGTGGGCTACACCTTC. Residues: CASSSRDRVVGYTF.